The present entry profiles one T cell receptor beta chain with its context. V lost 7 bases and J 8 bases, leaving 17 bases between the germline ends. CDR1 is MNHEY, CDR2 SVGAGI, per germline. The CDR3 extends over 13 amino acids. Under the authors' procedure: How many nucleated cells were present was estimated from reference gene primer amplification. TCRdb's copy holds only in-frame clones and misses some; the assay was immunoSEQ multiplex PCR. D and trimming were read from the DNA, whereas the V and J calls and clone size are those reported in that table. Of approximately 180,000 clones detected, approximately 83% appear once; the ten largest clones hold around 3%. The data were taken from a study of blood T cell repertoires in COVID-19. Study information: The study drew acute and convalescent COVID-19 samples from the United States, Italy and Spain. Sources were T cells, B-cell-depleted T cells, or PBMCs; the material itself was cDNA or gDNA.

The chain employs TRBV6-5 and TRBJ1-2; D perhaps matches TRBD1 (6 bases). The sample was peripheral blood. The source of this sequence is a man in his sixties with acute or convalescent COVID-19. The CDR3 DNA follows: TGTGCCAGCACCATACAGGGAAGTAGCGGCTACACCTTC. Its translation is CASTIQGSSGYTF.